Following are 28 T cell receptor beta chains from one sample sequenced in a study of T cells in localized non-small cell lung cancer. The table came from immunoSEQ multiplex PCR; TCRdb's copy has only in-frame clones and leaves some out. The sample has roughly 800 clones, about a fifth seen once. This material consisted of normal lung tissue next to the tumor, taken before any cancer treatment. The receptor source for this set is an older female donor with stage I lung adenocarcinoma.

J is TRBJ1-2 and V is TRBV19; the D is unclear. Trimming pared 6 bases from V and 3 bases from J, leaving 14 bases between. CDR3 length: 14 residues. In germline, CDR1 is LNHDA, CDR2 SQIVND (reference sequence). DNA of the CDR3: TGTGCCAGTAGGAGCGGTCACACCTACTATGGCTACACCTTC. Translating gives CASRSGHTYYGYTF.

The chain joins TRBV11-3 to TRBJ1-1; 8 bases align to TRBD1. Germline values: CDR1 SGHNT, CDR2 YENEEA. The CDR3 runs 17 residues. Germline trimming cut 1 base from V and 3 bases from J; bases unmatched to any gene: 10. The CDR3 loop is CASSLGQGARLDTEAFF. The CDR3 DNA follows: TGTGCCAGCAGCTTAGGGCAGGGGGCCCGTTTGGACACTGAAGCTTTCTTT.

The chain links TRBV6-7 to TRBJ2-7; D assignment may be TRBD1 or TRBD2 (5 bases each). TRBV6-7 is classed as an ORF, of uncertain function. Trimming cost V 7 bases and J 1 base, with 14 bases left between them. This CDR3 is 14 amino acids long. The CDR3 bases are TGTGCCAGCATCGGGACGGATTCTTCCTACGAGCAGTACGTC. Residues: CASIGTDSSYEQYV.

By its share, this clone is medium-sized (0.01 to 0.1%). The chain links TRBV6-8 to TRBJ2-6; 9 bases fit TRBD1. CDR3 length: 17 residues. Germline values: CDR1 MNHGY, CDR2 SAAAGT. V dropped 7 bases and J dropped 3; count of bases not matched to a gene: 10. The CDR3 DNA is TGTGCCAGCACATCGGACAGGGGAATACATGGGGCCAACGTCCTGACTTTC. Translated: CASTSDRGIHGANVLTF.

This clone occurred a few times. The chain is built from TRBV30 and TRBJ1-1, with TRBD1 identical over 7 bases. The CDR3 sequence is 14 residues long. J lost 0 bases, V lost 8 bases, and 9 bases had no gene match. The germline CDR1 and CDR2 sequences are GTSNPN and SVGIG (reference sequence). This CDR3 is CAGLDRTMNTEAFF. The CDR3 nucleotides read TGTGCCGGACTGGACAGGACCATGAACACTGAAGCTTTCTTT.

Only a few counts were recorded for this clone. V usage is TRBV6-8 and J usage is TRBJ1-4; 7 bases match TRBD1. The CDR3 covers 13 residues. Germline V gives CDR1 MNHGY, CDR2 SAAAGT. V shed 11 bases and J 8 bases; nucleotides not matched to a gene: 11. In DNA, the CDR3 is TGTGCCCTCATGACAGGGTGGGAAGAAAAACTGTTTTTT. This codes for CALMTGWEEKLFF.

Only a few counts were recorded for this clone. DNA of the CDR3: TGTGCCAGCAGCTGGGACAGGGAAAACAATGAGCAGTTCTTC. It yields the protein CASSWDRENNEQFF. The rearrangement uses TRBV6-8 and TRBJ2-1; 9 bases are a match to TRBD1. Trimming at V came to 6 bases and at J to 5 bases, leaving 5 bases not matched to a gene. Germline CDR1 MNHGY, CDR2 SAAAGT. The CDR3 runs 14 residues.

In its sample, this clone was seen a few times. The chain uses TRBV11-3 and TRBJ2-1; 10 bases fit TRBD2. CDR1 and CDR2 (germline): SGHNT, YENEEA. This CDR3 comprises 17 residues. V was pared by 5 bases and J by 9 bases, with 16 bases of the junction left unmatched. CDR3 sequence: CASSQLVGQREGTEQFF. The DNA of the CDR3 is TGTGCCAGCAGCCAACTCGTGGGGCAGCGGGAGGGCACTGAGCAGTTCTTC.

As DNA, the CDR3 is TGTGCCAGCAGCGTACAAGTACTAGCGGGTTACAATGAGCAGTTCTTC. It codes for CASSVQVLAGYNEQFF. The genes are TRBV9 and TRBJ2-1; 9 bases map to TRBD2. Germline V gives CDR1 SGDLS, CDR2 YYNGEE. Unmatched junction bases numbered 6, after V lost 1 base and J lost 4 bases. CDR3 size: 16 residues.

By share, this clone ranks as medium-sized (0.01 to 0.1%). The chain recombines TRBV11-3 with TRBJ2-3, with 7 bases fitting TRBD2. Trimming cost V 2 bases and J 0 bases; bases outside gene matches: 14. The V gene's germline CDR1 is SGHNT and CDR2 YENEEA. The CDR3 is 19 residues long. Written as DNA, the CDR3 is TGTGCCAGCAGCTTATCATTAAATCTGGGAGCGGGAAGCACAGATACGCAGTATTTT. Protein sequence: CASSLSLNLGAGSTDTQYF.

This clone is categorized as medium-sized. The chain carries TRBV11-3 and TRBJ1-1; a weak D match, TRBD1 (5 bases). The germline V gene encodes CDR1 SGHNT and CDR2 YENEEA. The CDR3 consists of 14 residues. The V and J ends lost 3 bases and 2 bases respectively, with 10 bases between them. This chain's CDR3 is CASSLGGTNTEAFF. The CDR3 DNA sequence: TGTGCCAGCAGCTTGGGCGGGACTAACACTGAAGCTTTCTTT.

The chain combines TRBV10-2 with TRBJ2-1; 9 nucleotides match TRBD2. Germline values: CDR1 WSHSY, CDR2 SAAADI. CDR3 length: 16 residues. V gave up 2 bases and J gave up 6 bases; unmatched junction bases: 8. The CDR3: CASSEPGLAPGNEQFF. The DNA of the CDR3 is TGCGCCAGCAGTGAGCCTGGACTAGCGCCCGGCAATGAGCAGTTCTTC.

The table lists this clone with a few counts. This chain uses TRBV11-3 with TRBJ2-1; 11 bases match TRBD2. The length of the CDR3 is 17 residues. V lost 3 bases and J lost 0; bases outside the gene matches: 4. Germline CDR1 and CDR2: SGHNT and YENEEA. The CDR3 loop reads CASSFTSGSNSYNEQFF. Written as DNA, the CDR3 is TGTGCCAGCAGCTTTACTAGCGGGAGCAACTCCTACAATGAGCAGTTCTTC.

This clone is judged medium-sized. The chain carries TRBV9 and TRBJ1-5, with no clear D. V shed 5 bases and J shed 0 bases, with 12 bases lying between them. Germline assignment: CDR1 SGDLS and CDR2 YYNGEE. This CDR3 comprises 15 residues. The chain's CDR3 is CASRVFGVSNQPQHF. As DNA, the CDR3 is TGTGCCAGCAGGGTCTTTGGGGTTAGCAATCAGCCCCAGCATTTT. Combining the CDR3 with reference TRBV9 and TRBJ1-5 gives the whole variable domain DSGVTQTPKHLITATGQRVTLRCSPRSGDLSVYWYQQSLDQGLQFLIQYYNGEERAKGNILERFSAQQFPDLHSELNLSSLELGDSALYFCASRVFGVSNQPQHFGDGTRLSIL.

This clone was observed a few times. This chain connects TRBV7-2 to TRBJ2-7; 7 bases match TRBD2. The V segment lost 4 bases and the J segment 6 bases; nucleotides outside the gene matches: 6. In germline, CDR1 is SGHTA, CDR2 FQGNSA. This CDR3 has 13 residues. The CDR3 DNA sequence: TGTGCCAGCAGCTCCGGACTAGAAGGCGAGCAGTACTTC. Protein product: CASSSGLEGEQYF.

The rearrangement joins TRBV11-3 to TRBJ1-2; D is undetermined. CDR1 and CDR2 (germline): SGHNT, YENEEA. The CDR3 is 15 residues long. V was cut by 3 bases and J by 8 bases, with 19 bases left in between. The CDR3 DNA reads as TGTGCCAGCAGCTTGGTCACGGCGGGAGCTTGGGGCTACACCTTC. This encodes CASSLVTAGAWGYTF.

The gene calls are TRBV30 and TRBJ1-5; D is perhaps TRBD1 (5 bases). The germline V and J ends were trimmed by 5 bases and 3 bases, with 11 bases remaining between them. Germline V gives CDR1 GTSNPN, CDR2 SVGIG (reference sequence). This CDR3 spans 13 amino acids. CDR3 sequence: CAWATEYNQPQHF. Here the CDR3 DNA reads TGTGCCTGGGCGACAGAATACAATCAGCCCCAGCATTTT. Using reference TRBV30 and TRBJ1-5 for the parts outside the CDR3, the full variable domain is SQTIHQWPATLVQPVGSPLSLECTVEGTSNPNLYWYRQAAGRGLQLLFYSVGIGQISSEVPQNLSASRPQDRQFILSSKKLLLSDSGFYLCAWATEYNQPQHFGDGTRLSIL.

This chain joins TRBV30 and TRBJ1-1; D is ambiguous. Trimming pared 2 bases from V and 7 bases from J, leaving 8 bases between. Germline V CDR1 and CDR2: GTSNPN, SVGIG (reference sequence). This CDR3 region has 11 residues. This chain's CDR3 is CAWSFLGEAFF. The CDR3 DNA follows: TGTGCCTGGAGTTTTCTGGGTGAAGCTTTCTTT. Full variable domain (outside the CDR3, taken from reference TRBV30 and TRBJ1-1): SQTIHQWPATLVQPVGSPLSLECTVEGTSNPNLYWYRQAAGRGLQLLFYSVGIGQISSEVPQNLSASRPQDRQFILSSKKLLLSDSGFYLCAWSFLGEAFFGQGTRLTVV.

V usage is TRBV6-7 and J usage is TRBJ2-1, with 8 bases that match TRBD2. TRBV6-7 qualifies as an ORF whose function is uncertain. This CDR3 comprises 16 residues. Trimming took 0 bases from V and 5 from J; bases not matched to a gene: 6. CDR3 nucleotide sequence: TGTGCCAGCAGTTACTCGGGGTTAGCGGGGCACAATGAGCAGTTCTTC. Residues: CASSYSGLAGHNEQFF.

This chain links TRBV6-8 with TRBJ2-7; 12 bases align to TRBD2. Trimming at V came to 5 bases and at J to 0 bases, leaving 14 bases not matched to a gene. The germline gives CDR1 MNHGY, CDR2 SAAAGT. This CDR3 contains 19 residues. CDR3 protein: CASSLSGTSGFYSSYEQYF. CDR3 nucleotide sequence: TGTGCCAGCAGTCTTTCCGGGACTAGCGGGTTTTATAGCTCCTACGAGCAGTACTTC.

Relative to its sample, this clone is hyperexpanded (1% or more). The V gene is TRBV6-8, the J gene TRBJ2-5, with TRBD2 identical over 10 bases. With 6 bases clipped from V and 7 bases from J, the junction kept 5 bases outside the gene matches. The CDR3 has 13 residues. Germline V gene lookup returns CDR1 MNHGY and CDR2 SAAAGT. The CDR3 DNA follows: TGTGCCAGCAGGGGGACTAGCGTTGGGACCCAGTACTTC. Its protein is CASRGTSVGTQYF.

Relative to its sample, this clone is large. The V gene is TRBV6-8, the J gene TRBJ2-7; TRBD2 might be the D (5 bases). V was cut by 2 bases and J by 3 bases, with 14 bases left in between. The CDR3 sequence is 15 residues long. Per the germline V gene, CDR1 is MNHGY and CDR2 is SAAAGT. The CDR3 loop is CASSYGEATNYEQYF. CDR3 in DNA: TGTGCCAGCAGTTACGGGGAAGCGACTAACTACGAGCAGTACTTC.

This clone has more than one count but fewer than ten. The chain carries TRBV19 and TRBJ1-1; D unclear. The germline V and J ends were trimmed by 5 bases and 2 bases, with 12 bases remaining between them. Germline-derived CDR1 and CDR2 are LNHDA and SQIVND (reference sequence). The CDR3 has 14 amino acids. The CDR3 nucleotides read TGTGCCAGTAGTGGTGGACCTGGTAACACTGAAGCTTTCTTT. This sequence encodes CASSGGPGNTEAFF.

The CDR3 spells CSVEGDTSGAEGYTF. CDR3 DNA: TGCAGCGTTGAAGGGGACACTTCAGGGGCGGAAGGCTACACCTTC. The chain carries TRBV29-1 and TRBJ1-2, with a weak D call TRBD1 (6 bases). CDR3 length: 15 residues. The V end was cut by 1 base, the J end by 8 bases, with 20 bases between. Germline V gene data show CDR1 as SQVTM and CDR2 as ANQGSEA.

The V gene is TRBV12-5, the J gene TRBJ2-1; D is possibly TRBD1 or TRBD2 (5 bases each). The CDR3 sequence is 16 residues long. Germline CDR1 and CDR2: LGHNT and FRNRAP. V dropped 6 bases and J dropped 10 bases, with 25 bases sitting between them. The CDR3 loop reads CASGPDTYGIRDEQFF. CDR3 sequence (DNA): TGTGCTAGTGGCCCCGACACCTACGGAATACGGGACGAGCAGTTCTTC.

The DNA of the CDR3 is TGTGCCAGCAGTGTAAGGCCGCAAGGCTCTGAAGCTTTCTTT. Amino acids: CASSVRPQGSEAFF. The chain recombines TRBV9 with TRBJ1-1, with D unresolved. This CDR3 region has 14 residues. The germline CDR1 and CDR2 sequences are SGDLS and YYNGEE. Trimming took off 5 bases at V and 6 bases at J, with 17 bases between the two ends.

In this sample, this clone is large. The rearrangement links TRBV29-1 to TRBJ2-2, with D possibly matching TRBD1 (6 bases). The CDR3 consists of 13 residues. Trimming removed 5 bases from V and 1 base from J, with 8 bases in between. Germline V lookup: CDR1 SQVTM, CDR2 ANQGSEA. CDR3 amino acids: CSVMTGNTGELFF. For the CDR3, the DNA is TGCAGCGTTATGACAGGGAACACCGGGGAGCTGTTTTTT.

This clone rates as medium-sized. This sequence joins TRBV6-8 and TRBJ2-1; the match to TRBD1 covers 10 bases. The CDR3 is 15 amino acids. Germline V gene sequence: CDR1 MNHGY, CDR2 SAAAGT. V trimming: 2 bases; J trimming: 5 bases; junction bases outside the gene matches: 3. CDR3 DNA: TGTGCCAGCAGTTACGGACAGGGGGGTCACAATGAGCAGTTCTTC. This codes for CASSYGQGGHNEQFF.